These T cell receptor beta chains were read from a single sample in a study of T cells in Graves' hyperthyroidism and ophthalmopathy. In TCRdb, the multiplex PCR reads were re-called with MiXCR into one record per CDR3 protein. The sample comprises 530,000 or so distinct CDR3 sequences, approximately 24% of which are singletons, and about 11% rests with the top ten. Sequenced input: blood. Receptors were obtained from a woman between 25 and 40 years old with Graves' ophthalmopathy. The CDR3 runs from the conserved cysteine through the conserved F or W. D genes are given only for firm matches. Some rows mark clone size as missing; the rest say once, few, many or name a class of expanded clone.

D gene: .
clone size: .
J gene: TRBJ2-7
V gene: TRBV27
CDR3 DNA: TGTGCCAGCAGTTTATCGTACCAGGGCGAGGGGGAGCAGTACTTC
CDR3 protein: CASSLSYQGEGEQYF

D gene: .
clone size: .
J gene: TRBJ1-2
V gene: TRBV27
CDR3 DNA: TGTGCCAGCACCTTGAGGGGTGGCCGAAACTATGGCTACACCTTC
CDR3 protein: CASTLRGGRNYGYTF

D gene: .
clone size: many
J gene: TRBJ1-6
V gene: TRBV20-1
CDR3 DNA: TGCAGTGTCGAGGACGCATACTCCTATAATTCACCCCTCCACTTT
CDR3 protein: CSVEDAYSYNSPLHF

D gene: TRBD2
clone size: many
J gene: TRBJ2-5
V gene: TRBV6-1
CDR3 DNA: TGTGCCAGCAGGCTACTAGCGGGGGCCCCCCAAGAGACCCAGTACTTC
CDR3 protein: CASRLLAGAPQETQYF

D gene: TRBD2
clone size: .
J gene: TRBJ2-5
V gene: TRBV27
CDR3 DNA: TGTGCCAGCAGTTCCATGACTAGCGGGCGAGAGACCCAGTACTTC
CDR3 protein: CASSSMTSGRETQYF

D gene: .
clone size: many
J gene: TRBJ2-7
V gene: TRBV29-1
CDR3 DNA: TGCAGCGTTGAAGATTCGAAGTCCTACGAGCAGTACTTC
CDR3 protein: CSVEDSKSYEQYF

D gene: TRBD2
clone size: many
J gene: TRBJ2-7
V gene: TRBV7-3
CDR3 DNA: TGTGCCAGCAGCTTAAAGGGCGGGGGGGCCTACGAGCAGTACTTC
CDR3 protein: CASSLKGGGAYEQYF

D gene: TRBD1
clone size: .
J gene: TRBJ2-2
V gene: TRBV18
CDR3 DNA: TGTGCCAGCTCAACGGGGACAGGTCAAACCGGGGAGCTGTTTTTT
CDR3 protein: CASSTGTGQTGELFF

D gene: .
clone size: many
J gene: TRBJ1-2
V gene: TRBV27
CDR3 DNA: TGTGCCAGCGCTAAACAGGGTGGCAACTATGGCTACACCTTC
CDR3 protein: CASAKQGGNYGYTF

D gene: .
clone size: few
J gene: TRBJ1-6
V gene: TRBV6-1
CDR3 DNA: TGTGCCAGCAGTGACCCGCTTGGAAAATCACCCCTCCACTTT
CDR3 protein: CASSDPLGKSPLHF

D gene: .
clone size: many
J gene: TRBJ1-2
V gene: TRBV9
CDR3 DNA: TGTGCCAGCAGCGTCGGGACGTACAACTATGGCTACACCTTC
CDR3 protein: CASSVGTYNYGYTF

D gene: TRBD2
clone size: many
J gene: TRBJ2-7
V gene: TRBV20-1
CDR3 DNA: TGCAGTGCTGCCCCCAGGCGGGGGACCTACGAGCAGTACTTC
CDR3 protein: CSAAPRRGTYEQYF

D gene: TRBD2
clone size: many
J gene: TRBJ2-5
V gene: TRBV7-2
CDR3 DNA: TGTGCCAGCACCGGGGGAGGGTGGGAGACCCAGTACTTC
CDR3 protein: CASTGGGWETQYF

D gene: .
clone size: .
J gene: TRBJ2-7
V gene: TRBV9
CDR3 DNA: TGTGCCAGCAGCGCCAGAGGGGGGGCCCCCTTCTACGAGCAGTACTTC
CDR3 protein: CASSARGGAPFYEQYF

D gene: .
clone size: many
J gene: TRBJ1-2
V gene: TRBV6-1
CDR3 DNA: TGTGCCAGCAGCCCCGCTCTACAGGGCCCTGCTAACTATGGCTACACCTTC
CDR3 protein: CASSPALQGPANYGYTF

D gene: .
clone size: many
J gene: TRBJ1-1
V gene: TRBV2
CDR3 DNA: TGTGCCAGCATGTGGGACATGAACACTGAAGCTTTCTTT
CDR3 protein: CASMWDMNTEAFF

D gene: .
clone size: many
J gene: TRBJ1-1
V gene: TRBV28
CDR3 DNA: TGTGCCAGCAGCTGGGAGACGACTGAAGCTTTCTTT
CDR3 protein: CASSWETTEAFF

D gene: TRBD2
clone size: .
J gene: TRBJ2-7
V gene: TRBV29-1
CDR3 DNA: TGCAGCGTTGGGGGGGGATCTTTCGAGCAGTACTTC
CDR3 protein: CSVGGGSFEQYF

D gene: .
clone size: many
J gene: TRBJ1-2
V gene: TRBV20-1
CDR3 DNA: TGCAGTGCTAGATCGGACCTGAACTATGGCTACACCTTC
CDR3 protein: CSARSDLNYGYTF

D gene: .
clone size: many
J gene: TRBJ1-1
V gene: TRBV20-1
CDR3 DNA: TGCAGTGCTAGATCCCCAAGCGTCACTGAAGCTTTCTTT
CDR3 protein: CSARSPSVTEAFF

D gene: .
clone size: many
J gene: TRBJ2-7
V gene: TRBV6-5
CDR3 DNA: TGTGCCAGCAGTTACGAGGGGCTCTGGTACTTC
CDR3 protein: CASSYEGLWYF

D gene: .
clone size: few
J gene: TRBJ1-5
V gene: TRBV11-2
CDR3 DNA: TGTGCCAGCAGCTTAGGGTATGGGCAGGGCGACAATCAGCCCCAGCATTTT
CDR3 protein: CASSLGYGQGDNQPQHF

D gene: TRBD2
clone size: many
J gene: TRBJ2-7
V gene: TRBV6-1
CDR3 DNA: TGTGCCAGCAGCCACAGACTAGCGAACGAGCAGTACTTC
CDR3 protein: CASSHRLANEQYF

D gene: TRBD2
clone size: few
J gene: TRBJ2-7
V gene: TRBV28
CDR3 DNA: TGTGCCAGCAGTCCTCCAGCGGGGGTCTCCTACGAGCAGTACTTC
CDR3 protein: CASSPPAGVSYEQYF

D gene: TRBD1
clone size: few
J gene: TRBJ1-5
V gene: TRBV19
CDR3 DNA: TGTGCCAGTACAACAGGGGCATATAGCAATCAGCCCCAGCATTTT
CDR3 protein: CASTTGAYSNQPQHF

D gene: .
clone size: many
J gene: TRBJ1-1
V gene: TRBV12-3/TRBV12-4
CDR3 DNA: TGTGCCAGCAGTCCCCGTGGTGGGAACACTGAAGCTTTCTTT
CDR3 protein: CASSPRGGNTEAFF

D gene: .
clone size: many
J gene: TRBJ1-2
V gene: TRBV6-2/TRBV6-3
CDR3 DNA: TGTGCCAGCGGGGATACAGGGATTCTCTCCGGCTACACCTTC
CDR3 protein: CASGDTGILSGYTF

D gene: TRBD1
clone size: many
J gene: TRBJ2-4
V gene: TRBV6-5
CDR3 DNA: TGTGCCAGCAGTTACACAGGGGGAGATAACATTCAGTACTTC
CDR3 protein: CASSYTGGDNIQYF

D gene: TRBD1
clone size: many
J gene: TRBJ1-5
V gene: TRBV2
CDR3 DNA: TGTGCCAGCAGCGGAGGTACAGGGGTGGCTCAGCCCCAGCATTTT
CDR3 protein: CASSGGTGVAQPQHF

D gene: TRBD1
clone size: many
J gene: TRBJ2-7
V gene: TRBV4-1
CDR3 DNA: TGCGCCAGCAGCCAAGAGCCGGGACAGGGAGGTCGCGAGCAGTACTTC
CDR3 protein: CASSQEPGQGGREQYF

D gene: .
clone size: many
J gene: TRBJ1-1
V gene: TRBV11-3
CDR3 DNA: TGTGCCAGCAGCGACCGAAGGAACACTGAAGCTTTCTTT
CDR3 protein: CASSDRRNTEAFF

D gene: TRBD2
clone size: few
J gene: TRBJ2-3
V gene: TRBV6-5
CDR3 DNA: TGTGCCAGCAGACGCCGGACTAGCGGGACCACAGATACGCAGTATTTT
CDR3 protein: CASRRRTSGTTDTQYF

D gene: TRBD1
clone size: .
J gene: TRBJ1-2
V gene: TRBV12-3/TRBV12-4
CDR3 DNA: TGTGCCAGCAGGATGACAGGGTTTGTCGGTGGGAATGGCTACACCTTC
CDR3 protein: CASRMTGFVGGNGYTF

D gene: TRBD1
clone size: few
J gene: TRBJ2-4
V gene: TRBV6-1
CDR3 DNA: TGTGCCAGCAGTCGTACAGGGGCGGCGGGTGCCAAAAACATTCAGTACTTC
CDR3 protein: CASSRTGAAGAKNIQYF

D gene: .
clone size: many
J gene: TRBJ1-1
V gene: TRBV5-1
CDR3 DNA: TGCGCCAGCAGCTTGGGGTGGGGGATGAACACTGAAGCTTTCTTT
CDR3 protein: CASSLGWGMNTEAFF

D gene: TRBD1
clone size: many
J gene: TRBJ1-2
V gene: TRBV25-1
CDR3 DNA: TGTGCCAGCAGTGAGGACAGGGGGCTAGGCTACACCTTC
CDR3 protein: CASSEDRGLGYTF

D gene: .
clone size: .
J gene: TRBJ1-3
V gene: TRBV30
CDR3 DNA: TGTGCCTGGGATGCGGGGTCATCTGGAAACACCATATATTTT
CDR3 protein: CAWDAGSSGNTIYF

D gene: .
clone size: many
J gene: TRBJ2-7
V gene: TRBV6-2/TRBV6-3
CDR3 DNA: TGTGCCAGCAGGTGGACAGATAGCTCCTACGAGCAGTACTTC
CDR3 protein: CASRWTDSSYEQYF

D gene: TRBD1
clone size: many
J gene: TRBJ1-5
V gene: TRBV19
CDR3 DNA: TGTGCCAGTACCGGACAGGGAGCAAGTCAGCCCCAGCATTTT
CDR3 protein: CASTGQGASQPQHF

D gene: .
clone size: many
J gene: TRBJ1-5
V gene: TRBV4-3
CDR3 DNA: TGCGCCAGCAGCCAAGAAGTTCGAGGGGGCAATCAGCCCCAGCATTTT
CDR3 protein: CASSQEVRGGNQPQHF

D gene: .
clone size: many
J gene: TRBJ1-5
V gene: TRBV15
CDR3 DNA: TGTGCCACCAGCAGCTGGACCCCCAGCAATCAGCCCCAGCATTTT
CDR3 protein: CATSSWTPSNQPQHF

D gene: TRBD1
clone size: .
J gene: TRBJ1-5
V gene: TRBV28
CDR3 DNA: TGTGCCAGCACCATGACAGGGCGTCAGCCCCAGCATTTT
CDR3 protein: CASTMTGRQPQHF

D gene: TRBD1
clone size: many
J gene: TRBJ1-1
V gene: TRBV2
CDR3 DNA: TGTGCCAGCAGGGTAGACAGGGGCACTGAAGCTTTCTTT
CDR3 protein: CASRVDRGTEAFF

D gene: .
clone size: few
J gene: TRBJ1-2
V gene: TRBV6-1
CDR3 DNA: TGTGCCAGCAGTGAAGTCAGGGTGGTGGTGGGGGGCTACACCTTC
CDR3 protein: CASSEVRVVVGGYTF

D gene: .
clone size: many
J gene: TRBJ1-1
V gene: TRBV28
CDR3 DNA: TGTGCCAGCAGTTCGATCGGGGAGAACACTGAAGCTTTCTTT
CDR3 protein: CASSSIGENTEAFF

D gene: .
clone size: many
J gene: TRBJ1-2
V gene: TRBV4-1
CDR3 DNA: TGCGCCAGCAGCCGGGCCCATGGTACTTATGGCTACACCTTC
CDR3 protein: CASSRAHGTYGYTF

D gene: .
clone size: many
J gene: TRBJ2-1
V gene: TRBV24-1
CDR3 DNA: TGTGCCACCCGAGGGCTTGTCAATGAGCAGTTCTTC
CDR3 protein: CATRGLVNEQFF

D gene: TRBD1
clone size: many
J gene: TRBJ1-1
V gene: TRBV25-1
CDR3 DNA: TGTGCCAGCAGTGGACAGGGGGTTCACACTGAAGCTTTCTTT
CDR3 protein: CASSGQGVHTEAFF

D gene: .
clone size: .
J gene: TRBJ1-6
V gene: TRBV3-1
CDR3 DNA: TGTGCCAGCAGCCGAGGAGAAGGGGGTTCACCCCTCCACTTT
CDR3 protein: CASSRGEGGSPLHF

D gene: TRBD1
clone size: many
J gene: TRBJ1-5
V gene: TRBV28
CDR3 DNA: TGTGCCAGCAGTCGACAGGGGCGAAGGCAGCCCCAGCATTTT
CDR3 protein: CASSRQGRRQPQHF

D gene: TRBD1
clone size: many
J gene: TRBJ2-7
V gene: TRBV7-2
CDR3 DNA: TGTGCCAGCAGCTTAATCGTACGGACAGGCGAGCAGTACTTC
CDR3 protein: CASSLIVRTGEQYF

D gene: .
clone size: .
J gene: TRBJ1-1
V gene: TRBV28
CDR3 DNA: TGTGCCAGCAGTGGGGTCGAGGGAAGAGCGGAAGCTTTCTTT
CDR3 protein: CASSGVEGRAEAFF

D gene: .
clone size: .
J gene: TRBJ1-5
V gene: TRBV6-5
CDR3 DNA: TGTGCCAGCAGCTACTTAGGCAGTCATCAGCCCCAGCATTTT
CDR3 protein: CASSYLGSHQPQHF

D gene: .
clone size: many
J gene: TRBJ2-7
V gene: TRBV27
CDR3 DNA: TGTGCCGGCAGCCTAGGGGGGATGGGGACTGACGAGCAGTACTTC
CDR3 protein: CAGSLGGMGTDEQYF

D gene: .
clone size: many
J gene: TRBJ1-2
V gene: TRBV28
CDR3 DNA: TGTGCCAGCAGTTTACGCCCCCCTGTATGGGGGGGTGGCTACACCTTC
CDR3 protein: CASSLRPPVWGGGYTF